The 5 T cell receptor beta chains below all came from one sample that was sequenced in a study of T cells in Graves' hyperthyroidism and ophthalmopathy. The TCR beta CDR3 regions underwent amplification using RNA transcripts as the source. The study used the HTBI primer set for a first-round RT-PCR of the TCR CDR3. TCRdb called the multiplex PCR reads again in MiXCR, with one record for every CDR3 protein. The sample consists of over 200,000 distinct CDR3 sequences, around 16% of them appearing once. Sequencing used blood. Receptors originate from a man between 40 and 49 years old with Graves' hyperthyroidism.

This clonotype was recorded at least ten times. The rearrangement uses TRBV7-3 and TRBJ2-1; a weak D match, TRBD1 (6 bases). The germline gives CDR1 SGHTA, CDR2 FQGTGA. The CDR3 totals 17 residues. Trimming stripped 1 base from V and 4 bases from J, with 17 bases between. The CDR3 here is CASSLMPFRDTYNEQFF. Written as DNA, the CDR3 is TGTGCCAGCAGCTTAATGCCTTTCCGGGACACGTACAATGAGCAGTTCTTC. The variable domain in full, completed from reference TRBV7-3 and TRBJ2-1, reads GAGVSQTPSNKVTEKGKYVELRCDPISGHTALYWYRQSLGQGPEFLIYFQGTGAADDSGLPNDRFFAVRPEGSVSTLKIQRTERGDSAVYLCASSLMPFRDTYNEQFFGPGTRLTVL.

At least ten counts were recorded for this clonotype. The rearrangement links TRBV30 to TRBJ2-5, with D maybe TRBD1 (6 bases). Germline CDR1 reads GTSNPN; CDR2 reads SVGIG (reference sequence). The CDR3 totals 14 residues. Trimming removed 0 bases at V and 6 bases at J, with 14 bases between. The CDR3 here is CAWSVVGGFQTQYF. In DNA form, the CDR3 reads TGTGCCTGGAGTGTAGTAGGGGGATTTCAGACCCAGTACTTC.

The V call is TRBV4-2, the J call TRBJ1-3; possible D gene TRBD1, 5 bases. V lost 5 bases and J 4 bases, leaving 15 bases between the germline ends. CDR3 length equals 15 residues. Germline V gene lookup returns CDR1 LGHNA and CDR2 YNFKEQ. The CDR3, as DNA: TGTGCCAGCAGCGAATCGGGGCGGGGGGGAAACACCATATATTTT. Translation gives CASSESGRGGNTIYF.

In this sample, this clonotype turned up a few times. The junction departs from germline at one end; a sequencing error may be responsible. The chain couples TRBV27 to TRBJ1-6; perhaps TRBD1 as D (6 bases). Per germline, CDR1 MNHEY and CDR2 SMNVEV (reference sequence). This CDR3 contains 13 residues. CDR3 sequence (DNA): TGTGCGAGCAGGGACACTTTCTTTTCACCCCTCCACTTT. Translating it yields CASRDTFFSPLHF.

Points on this clonotype: The junction shows a germline mismatch at one end, possibly a read error. This rearrangement joins TRBV5-6 to TRBJ2-2; D may correspond to TRBD1 or TRBD2 (5 bases each). CDR1 is SGHDT and CDR2 is YYEEEE in the germline V gene. This CDR3 has 13 residues. CDR3 residues: CASSLLGTGEPFF. DNA of the CDR3: TGTGCCAGCAGCTTGCTGGGGACCGGGGAGCCGTTTTTT.